One sample yielded the 16 T cell receptor beta chains listed below, sequenced in a study of shared clonotypes between healthy human individuals. Clones were read by immunoSEQ multiplex PCR, and TCRdb kept only the in-frame ones, dropping some. The sample includes 1.4 million or so clones, less than 99% of them seen just once. The sequenced sample consisted of naive CD4+ T cells sorted from blood. The subset denotes: CD45RA+ positively selected. Every receptor here comes from a man aged 25 to 40 in good health.

Of note for this clone: Other DNA sequences of this sample code for an identical CDR3. The chain combines TRBV20-1 with TRBJ2-7; D gene ambiguous. The CDR3 sequence is 10 residues long. V lost 3 bases and J 0 bases, leaving 0 bases between the germline ends. Looked up from germline, CDR1 is DFQATT and CDR2 is SNEGSKA (reference sequence). In nucleotides, the CDR3 is TGCAGTGCTAGCTCCTACGAGCAGTACTTC. Its protein product is CSASSYEQYF.

This rearrangement joins TRBV11-2 to TRBJ2-7; no clear D gene. With 5 bases removed from V and 3 bases from J, the gap between germline ends came to 20 bases. Germline V gene sequence: CDR1 SGHAT, CDR2 FQNNGV. The CDR3 is 16 residues long. CDR3 amino acids: CASSPRQPINYYEQYF. The DNA of the CDR3 is TGTGCCAGCAGCCCGCGTCAGCCAATTAATTACTACGAGCAGTACTTC.

This chain uses TRBV10-3 with TRBJ2-7; 8 bases map to TRBD1. The CDR3 is made up of 19 amino acids. CDR1 is ENHRY, CDR2 SYGVKD, per germline. With V trimmed by 2 bases and J by 3 bases, 18 bases remained unmatched. CDR3 nucleotides: TGTGCCATCAGTGAGCCCACCCGGGAGCGCCGGGACAGGAGCTACGAGCAGTACTTC. Translating it yields CAISEPTRERRDRSYEQYF.

This chain links TRBV6-5 with TRBJ1-2; TRBD1 might be the D (5 bases). The germline V gene encodes CDR1 MNHEY and CDR2 SVGAGI. V dropped 7 bases and J dropped 7 bases, with 16 bases sitting between them. The CDR3 has 13 amino acids. The CDR3 protein is CASTLGGSLGYTF. The DNA of the CDR3 is TGTGCCAGCACCCTGGGGGGAAGTCTTGGCTACACCTTC.

This sequence joins TRBV5-1 and TRBJ2-6, with D maybe TRBD2 (5 bases). CDR1 SGHRS and CDR2 YFSETQ come from the germline V gene. With 2 bases removed from V and 0 bases from J, the gap between germline ends came to 6 bases. This CDR3 has 15 residues. DNA for the CDR3: TGCGCCAGCAGCTTCGAGGGCTCTGGGGCCAACGTCCTGACTTTC. Translation gives CASSFEGSGANVLTF.

The J gene is TRBJ1-5, the V gene TRBV4-1; 9 nucleotides align to TRBD1. Germline V gene lookup returns CDR1 MGHRA and CDR2 YSYEKL. The V segment lost 1 base and the J segment 7 bases; nucleotides outside the gene matches: 5. The CDR3 contains 15 residues. The CDR3 reads CASSQGQDRGQPQHF. The CDR3 DNA reads as TGCGCCAGCAGCCAAGGTCAGGACAGGGGACAGCCCCAGCATTTT.

The CDR3 bases are TGTGCCAGCAGCTTATGGGGACAGAAACAAGAGACCCAGTACTTC. Translated, it gives CASSLWGQKQETQYF. The chain has TRBV7-8 and TRBJ2-5, with TRBD1 identical over 7 bases. Per germline, CDR1 SGHVS and CDR2 FQNEAQ. After removal of 2 bases from V and 2 bases from J, the junction contained 5 bases not matched to a gene. The CDR3 sequence is 15 residues long.

The chain couples TRBV7-2 to TRBJ2-1; D not resolved. CDR1 is SGHTA and CDR2 is FQGNSA in the germline V gene. V was clipped by 5 bases and J by 7 bases, with 12 bases between them. This CDR3 has 13 residues. The CDR3 region has the DNA TGTGCCAGCAGCCCGGGCAGCCAGAATGAGCAGTTCTTC. Translating gives CASSPGSQNEQFF.

The chain recombines TRBV11-2 with TRBJ1-1, with a weak D call TRBD1 (5 bases). Trimming left V 0 bases short and J 7 bases short, with 12 bases between. The CDR3 length is 14 residues. The germline gives CDR1 SGHAT, CDR2 FQNNGV. CDR3 sequence (DNA): TGTGCCAGCAGCTTAGAGAGGGGAACCGGTGAAGCTTTCTTT. Residues: CASSLERGTGEAFF.

This clone was seen a single time. Other DNA sequences in this specimen translate into the identical CDR3. The chain recombines TRBV15 with TRBJ2-2, with D unclear. CDR3 length: 13 amino acids. Between the trimmed V and J ends, which lost 3 bases and 5 bases, there was a span of 7 bases. CDR1 LNHNV and CDR2 YYDKDF come from the germline V gene (reference sequence). The CDR3 sequence: CATSRGYTGELFF. The CDR3 coding sequence is TGTGCCACCAGCAGGGGTTATACCGGGGAGCTGTTTTTT.

The J gene is TRBJ2-6, the V gene TRBV7-9; 7 bases align to TRBD2. CDR1 and CDR2 from the germline V gene are SEHNR and FQNEAQ (reference sequence). This CDR3 region has 13 residues. The CDR3 bases are TGTGCGTGGCGGGGGTCTGGGGCCAACGTCCTGACTTTC. It yields the protein CAWRGSGANVLTF.

The chain employs TRBV9 and TRBJ2-1; TRBD2 agrees at 9 bases. CDR3 length: 14 amino acids. Per the germline V gene, CDR1 is SGDLS and CDR2 is YYNGEE. The V and J ends lost 2 bases and 8 bases, in that order; junction bases with no gene match: 5. The CDR3 here is CASSVSGRSYEQFF. The CDR3 DNA is TGTGCCAGCAGCGTTAGCGGGAGATCCTATGAGCAGTTCTTC.

Notes on this clone: The sample has other DNA sequences that encode this CDR3 too. V gene TRBV11-2 combines with J gene TRBJ2-2; 13 nucleotides align to TRBD2. V gave up 5 bases and J gave up 6 bases; unmatched junction bases: 6. The CDR3 covers 16 residues. Germline assignment: CDR1 SGHAT and CDR2 FQNNGV. As DNA, the CDR3 is TGTGCCAGCAGCCCGCGACTAGCGGGGGGCGCCGGGGAGCTGTTTTTT. Its protein is CASSPRLAGGAGELFF. Full variable domain (outside the CDR3, taken from reference TRBV11-2 and TRBJ2-2): EAGVAQSPRYKIIEKRQSVAFWCNPISGHATLYWYQQILGQGPKLLIQFQNNGVVDDSQLPKDRFSAERLKGVDSTLKIQPAKLEDSAVYLCASSPRLAGGAGELFFGEGSRLTVL.

The chain carries TRBV30 and TRBJ1-1; a possible D gene is TRBD1 (6 bases). The V end was cut by 4 bases, the J end by 0 bases, with 15 bases between. Germline V gives CDR1 GTSNPN, CDR2 SVGIG (reference sequence). The CDR3 loop spans 15 amino acids. CDR3 in amino acids: CAWIVHRVMNTEAFF. The CDR3 nucleotides are TGTGCCTGGATAGTGCACAGGGTCATGAACACTGAAGCTTTCTTT.

This clone was observed once. The V gene is TRBV15, the J gene TRBJ2-7, with D tentatively TRBD1 (6 bases). V shed 3 bases and J shed 6 bases, with 18 bases lying between them. CDR3 length: 15 residues. Looked up from germline, CDR1 is LNHNV and CDR2 is YYDKDF (reference sequence). The CDR3 DNA is TGTGCCACCAGCAGGGAGGCAGGGGCCTTCCTCGAGCAGTACTTC. Translated: CATSREAGAFLEQYF.

This chain connects TRBV2 to TRBJ1-3, with 7 bases lining up with TRBD1. Germline-derived CDR1 and CDR2 are SNHLY and FYNNEI. The ends lost 7 bases at V and 4 bases at J; junction bases unmatched: 13. The CDR3 has 16 residues. CDR3 coding DNA: TGTGCCAGCACCCCTTATGAGGGGGCTTCCGGAAACACCATATATTTT. It encodes CASTPYEGASGNTIYF.